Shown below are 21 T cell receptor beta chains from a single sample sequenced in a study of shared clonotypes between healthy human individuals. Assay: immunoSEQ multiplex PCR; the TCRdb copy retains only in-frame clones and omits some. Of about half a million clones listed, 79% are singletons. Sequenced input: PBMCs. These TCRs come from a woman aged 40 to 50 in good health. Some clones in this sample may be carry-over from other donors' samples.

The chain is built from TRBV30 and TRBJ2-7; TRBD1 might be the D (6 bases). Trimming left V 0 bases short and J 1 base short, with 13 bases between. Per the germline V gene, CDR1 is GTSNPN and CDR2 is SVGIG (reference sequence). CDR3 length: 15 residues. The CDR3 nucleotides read TGTGCCTGGAGTGTAATATCCAGGGGTTCCTACGAGCAGTACTTC. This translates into CAWSVISRGSYEQYF.

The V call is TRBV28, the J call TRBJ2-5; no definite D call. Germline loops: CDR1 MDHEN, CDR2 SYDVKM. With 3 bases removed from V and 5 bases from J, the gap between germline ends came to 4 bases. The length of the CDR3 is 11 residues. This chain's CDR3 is CASSLAETQYF. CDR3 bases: TGTGCCAGCAGTTTGGCGGAGACCCAGTACTTC.

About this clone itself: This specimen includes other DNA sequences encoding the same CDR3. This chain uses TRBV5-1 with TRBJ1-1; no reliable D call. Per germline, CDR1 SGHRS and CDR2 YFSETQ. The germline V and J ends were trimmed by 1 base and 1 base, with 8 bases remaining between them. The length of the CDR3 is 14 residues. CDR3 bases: TGCGCCAGCAGCTTGTCGGGGAGGAACACTGAAGCTTTCTTT. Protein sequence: CASSLSGRNTEAFF. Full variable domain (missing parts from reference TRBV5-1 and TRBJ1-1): KAGVTQTPRYLIKTRGQQVTLSCSPISGHRSVSWYQQTPGQGLQFLFEYFSETQRNKGNFPGRFSGRQFSNSRSEMNVSTLELGDSALYLCASSLSGRNTEAFFGQGTRLTVV.

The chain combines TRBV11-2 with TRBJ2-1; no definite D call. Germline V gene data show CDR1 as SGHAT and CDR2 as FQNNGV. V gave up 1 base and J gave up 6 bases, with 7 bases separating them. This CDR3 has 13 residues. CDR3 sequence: CASSLGQSNEQFF. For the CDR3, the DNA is TGTGCCAGCAGCTTAGGCCAGTCCAATGAGCAGTTCTTC.

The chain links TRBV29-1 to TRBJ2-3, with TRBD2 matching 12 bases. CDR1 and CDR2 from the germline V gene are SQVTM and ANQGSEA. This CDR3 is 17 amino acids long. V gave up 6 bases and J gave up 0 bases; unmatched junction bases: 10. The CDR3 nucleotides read TGCAGCGTCATACTAGCGGGAGGCTTAGCTAGCACAGATACGCAGTATTTT. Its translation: CSVILAGGLASTDTQYF.

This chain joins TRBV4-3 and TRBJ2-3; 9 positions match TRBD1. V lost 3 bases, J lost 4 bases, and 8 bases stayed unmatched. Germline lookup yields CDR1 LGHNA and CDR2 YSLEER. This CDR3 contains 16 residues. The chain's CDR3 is CASSQHPGQGPDTQYF. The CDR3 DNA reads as TGCGCCAGCAGCCAGCACCCGGGACAGGGCCCAGATACGCAGTATTTT.

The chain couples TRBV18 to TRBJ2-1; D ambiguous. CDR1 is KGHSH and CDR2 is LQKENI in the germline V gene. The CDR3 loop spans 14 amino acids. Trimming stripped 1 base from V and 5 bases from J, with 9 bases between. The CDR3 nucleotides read TGTGCCAGCTCACCACAGAAACAGAACAATGAGCAGTTCTTC. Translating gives CASSPQKQNNEQFF.

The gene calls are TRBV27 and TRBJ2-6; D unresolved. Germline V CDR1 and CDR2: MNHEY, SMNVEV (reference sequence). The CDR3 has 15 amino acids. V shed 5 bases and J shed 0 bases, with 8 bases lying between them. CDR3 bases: TGTGCCAGCAGTCCACAGACCTCTGGGGCCAACGTCCTGACTTTC. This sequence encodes CASSPQTSGANVLTF.

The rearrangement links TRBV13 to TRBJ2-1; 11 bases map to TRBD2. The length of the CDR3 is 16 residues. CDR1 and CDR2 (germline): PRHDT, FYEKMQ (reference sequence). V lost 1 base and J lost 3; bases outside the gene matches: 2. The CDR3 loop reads CASSLVLAGVYNEQFF. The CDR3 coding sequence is TGTGCCAGCAGCTTAGTACTAGCGGGAGTCTACAATGAGCAGTTCTTC.

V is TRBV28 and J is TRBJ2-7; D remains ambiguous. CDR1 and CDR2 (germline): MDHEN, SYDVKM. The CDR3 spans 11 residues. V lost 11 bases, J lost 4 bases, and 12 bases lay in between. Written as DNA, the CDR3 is TGTGCCGCCTCCAATTGGTACGAGCAGTACTTC. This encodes CAASNWYEQYF. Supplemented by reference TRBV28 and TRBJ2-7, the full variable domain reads DVKVTQSSRYLVKRTGEKVFLECVQDMDHENMFWYRQDPGLGLRLIYFSYDVKMKEKGDIPEGYSVSREKKERFSLILESASTNQTSMYLCAASNWYEQYFGPGTRLTVT.

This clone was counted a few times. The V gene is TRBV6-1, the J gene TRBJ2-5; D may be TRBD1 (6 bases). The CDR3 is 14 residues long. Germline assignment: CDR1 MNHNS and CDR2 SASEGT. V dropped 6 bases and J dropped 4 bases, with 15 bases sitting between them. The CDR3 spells CASSQGQLGETQYF. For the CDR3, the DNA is TGTGCCAGCAGCCAAGGACAGCTAGGAGAGACCCAGTACTTC.

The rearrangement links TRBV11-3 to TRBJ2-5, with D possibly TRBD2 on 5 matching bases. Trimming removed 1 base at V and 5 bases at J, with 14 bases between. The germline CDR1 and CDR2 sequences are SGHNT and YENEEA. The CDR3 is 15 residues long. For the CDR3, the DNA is TGTGCCAGCAGCTTAGGCTCGGGGTTCGGGGAGACCCAGTACTTC. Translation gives CASSLGSGFGETQYF.

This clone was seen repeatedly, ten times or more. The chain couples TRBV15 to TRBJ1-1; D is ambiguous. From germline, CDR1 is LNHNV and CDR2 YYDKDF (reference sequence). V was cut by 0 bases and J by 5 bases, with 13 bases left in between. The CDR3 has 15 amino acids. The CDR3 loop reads CATSRDGRAGTEAFF. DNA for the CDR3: TGTGCCACCAGCAGAGATGGTCGGGCAGGTACTGAAGCTTTCTTT. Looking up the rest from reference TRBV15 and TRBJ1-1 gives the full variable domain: DAMVIQNPRYQVTQFGKPVTLSCSQTLNHNVMYWYQQKSSQAPKLLFHYYDKDFNNEADTPDNFQSRRPNTSFCFLDIRSPGLGDTAMYLCATSRDGRAGTEAFFGQGTRLTVV.

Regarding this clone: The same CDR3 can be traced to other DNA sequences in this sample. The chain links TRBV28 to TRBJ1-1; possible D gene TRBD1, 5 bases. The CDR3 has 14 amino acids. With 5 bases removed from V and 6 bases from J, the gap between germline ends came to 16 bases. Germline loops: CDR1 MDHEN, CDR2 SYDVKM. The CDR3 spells CASSPVGGRAEAFF. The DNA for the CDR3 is TGTGCCAGCAGTCCAGTGGGGGGGAGGGCTGAAGCTTTCTTT.

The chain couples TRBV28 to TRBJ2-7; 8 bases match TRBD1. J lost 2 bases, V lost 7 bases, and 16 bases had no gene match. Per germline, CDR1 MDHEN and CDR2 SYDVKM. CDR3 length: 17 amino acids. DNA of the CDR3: TGTGCCAGCACATCCCCTTCACCGGGACAGGCGACCTACGAGCAGTACTTC. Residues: CASTSPSPGQATYEQYF.

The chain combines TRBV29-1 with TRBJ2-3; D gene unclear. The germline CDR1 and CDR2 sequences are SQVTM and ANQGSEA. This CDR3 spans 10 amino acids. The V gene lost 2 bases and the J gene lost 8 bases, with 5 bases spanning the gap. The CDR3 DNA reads TGCAGCGTTGAAATGGGTACGCAGTATTTT. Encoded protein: CSVEMGTQYF.

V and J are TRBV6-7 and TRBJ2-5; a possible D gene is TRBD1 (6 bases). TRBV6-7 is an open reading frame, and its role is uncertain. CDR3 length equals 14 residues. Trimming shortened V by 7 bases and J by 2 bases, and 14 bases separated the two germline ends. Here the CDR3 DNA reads TGTGCCAGCACAGGGGTCAGTCAACAAGAGACCCAGTACTTC. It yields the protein CASTGVSQQETQYF.

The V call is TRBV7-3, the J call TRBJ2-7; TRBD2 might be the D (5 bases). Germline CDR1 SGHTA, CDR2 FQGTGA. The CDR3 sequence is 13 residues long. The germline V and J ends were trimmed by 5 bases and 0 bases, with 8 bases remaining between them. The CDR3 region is CASSRTDSYEQYF. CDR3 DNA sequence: TGTGCCAGCAGCCGGACTGACTCCTACGAGCAGTACTTC.

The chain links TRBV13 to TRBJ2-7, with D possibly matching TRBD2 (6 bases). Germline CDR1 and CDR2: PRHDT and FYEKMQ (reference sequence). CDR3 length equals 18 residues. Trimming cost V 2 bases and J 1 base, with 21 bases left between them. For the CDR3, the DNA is TGTGCCAGCAGCTTAATGGACGTAGTGGCGGGACTGTCCTACGAGCAGTACTTC. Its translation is CASSLMDVVAGLSYEQYF. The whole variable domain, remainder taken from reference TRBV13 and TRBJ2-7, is AAGVIQSPRHLIKEKRETATLKCYPIPRHDTVYWYQQGPGQDPQFLISFYEKMQSDKGSIPDRFSAQQFSDYHSELNMSSLELGDSALYFCASSLMDVVAGLSYEQYFGPGTRLTVT.

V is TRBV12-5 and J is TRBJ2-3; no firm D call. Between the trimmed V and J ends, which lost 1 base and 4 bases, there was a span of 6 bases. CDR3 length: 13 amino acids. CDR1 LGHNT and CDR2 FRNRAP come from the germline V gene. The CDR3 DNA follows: TGTGCTAGTGGTTTGGCGGTCGCAGATACGCAGTATTTT. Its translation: CASGLAVADTQYF.

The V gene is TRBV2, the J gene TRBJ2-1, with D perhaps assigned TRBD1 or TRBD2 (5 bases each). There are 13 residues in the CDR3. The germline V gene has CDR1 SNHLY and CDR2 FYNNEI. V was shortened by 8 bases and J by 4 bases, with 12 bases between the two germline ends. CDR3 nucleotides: TGTGCCAGCGAGGGGTTAACATACAATGAGCAGTTCTTC. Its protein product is CASEGLTYNEQFF.